This T cell receptor beta chain is from a study of T cells after posttransplantation cyclophosphamide. Per germline, CDR1 WNHNN and CDR2 SYGVQD (reference sequence). V was pared by 4 bases and J by 5 bases, with 8 bases of the junction left unmatched. The CDR3 contains 15 residues. On this clone: Its cognate antigen is unknown.

Study results and limitations: TRB clonality was highly associated with recipient CMV seropositivity and reactivation. Blood and skin or GI T cell repertoires showed limited TRB overlap.

TCRdb's table, derived via immunoSEQ multiplex PCR, lists solely in-frame clones and lacks some. The repertoire has about 33,000 clones, none seen only once; the ten largest take about 1.2%. The chain has TRBV10-1 and TRBJ2-1; 7 bases align to TRBD1. The sequencing input was PBMCs. This TCR derives from a girl aged 5-17 years in good health, CMV-negative, and a related stem cell transplant donor. CDR3 nucleotide sequence: TGCGCCAGCAGTGGGGACAACAGGGGACACAATGAGCAGTTCTTC. It encodes CASSGDNRGHNEQFF.